This T cell receptor (beta chain) was identified during a study of shared clonotypes between healthy human individuals. The V gene lost 6 bases and the J gene lost 0 bases, with 18 bases spanning the gap. This CDR3 spans 16 amino acids. Germline V lookup: CDR1 WSHSY, CDR2 SAAADI. Using immunoSEQ multiplex PCR, the repertoire was profiled, and TCRdb retains in-frame clones only, with some absent. Of about 1.1 million clones in the sample, about 84% are singletons; the top ten hold 0.4% to 0.55%. The sequencing sample was made of memory CD4+ T cells from PBMCs. Subset in this sample: CD45RA-negative fraction. The chain employs TRBV10-2 and TRBJ2-7, with D possibly matching TRBD2 (5 bases). The sequence came from a man between 18 and 35 years old in good health. Some clones in this sample may be carry-over from other donors' samples. The CDR3 bases are TGCGCCAGCAGGCCGGTCGTGGGCGACTACTCCTACGAGCAGTACTTC. Residues: CASRPVVGDYSYEQYF.